Shown below are 23 T cell receptor beta chains from a single sample sequenced in a study of T cell repertoires in cytomegalovirus infection. The antigens for these receptors are not known. TCRdb called the reads again in MiXCR, with one record for every CDR3 protein. The table lists around 800,000 distinct CDR3 sequences, around a third of them singletons. Specimen: cultured CD8+ T cells from PBMCs, collected from culture after CMV antigen stimulation. The receptors shown here come from a human donor in good health (CMV status not recorded). Some clones in this sample may be carry-over from other donors' samples.

V and J are TRBV20-1 and TRBJ2-5; no clear D. V lost 3 bases and J 5 bases, leaving 13 bases between the germline ends. In germline, CDR1 is DFQATT, CDR2 SNEGSKA (reference sequence). The CDR3 loop spans 13 amino acids. The CDR3 is CSASSGVSETQYF. For the CDR3, the DNA is TGCAGTGCTAGTTCTGGGGTTAGTGAGACCCAGTACTTC.

The rearrangement uses TRBV7-6 and TRBJ2-1; 10 nucleotides match TRBD2. V was clipped by 3 bases and J by 5 bases; unmatched bases: 7. Per germline, CDR1 SGHVS and CDR2 FNYEAQ. This CDR3 region has 16 residues. CDR3 sequence reads: CASSLISGGADNEQFF. CDR3 in DNA: TGTGCCAGCAGCTTGATAAGCGGGGGGGCGGACAATGAGCAGTTCTTC. Combining the CDR3 with reference TRBV7-6 and TRBJ2-1 gives the whole variable domain GAGVSQSPRYKVTKRGQDVALRCDPISGHVSLYWYRQALGQGPEFLTYFNYEAQQDKSGLPNDRFSAERPEGSISTLTIQRTEQRDSAMYRCASSLISGGADNEQFFGPGTRLTVL.

The rearrangement uses TRBV5-4 and TRBJ2-5; D possibly corresponds to TRBD1 (6 bases). The CDR3 is 13 amino acids. Looked up from germline, CDR1 is SGHNT and CDR2 is YYREEE (reference sequence). Trimming stripped 7 bases from V and 3 bases from J, with 13 bases between. CDR3 sequence: CASVSSGEETQYF. CDR3 coding DNA: TGTGCCAGCGTTTCGTCAGGGGAAGAGACCCAGTACTTC.

This chain connects TRBV15 to TRBJ1-1; D unclear. Trimming left V 1 base short and J 7 bases short, with 4 bases between. CDR1 is LNHNV and CDR2 is YYDKDF in the germline V gene (reference sequence). This CDR3 region has 11 residues. CDR3 nucleotide sequence: TGTGCCACCAGCAGAGGGGTTGAAGCTTTCTTT. Translating it yields CATSRGVEAFF.

This clonotype was observed a handful of times. The J gene is TRBJ1-1, the V gene TRBV19; D uncertain. V gave up 1 base and J gave up 3 bases, with 18 bases separating them. Germline V lookup: CDR1 LNHDA, CDR2 SQIVND (reference sequence). The CDR3 has 17 amino acids. CDR3 in DNA: TGTGCCAGTAGTATAGGTTTACAGCCTCCACGGGACACTGAAGCTTTCTTT. Amino acids: CASSIGLQPPRDTEAFF.

The genes are TRBV6-2 or TRBV6-3 and TRBJ2-1; tentatively, D is TRBD1 (5 bases). V lost 2 bases to trimming and J lost 7 bases, with 18 bases between them. Germline lookup yields CDR1 MNHEY and CDR2 SVGEGT. The CDR3 sequence is 16 residues long. The CDR3 DNA sequence: TGTGCCAGCAGTTACCTCGGGCTCAGGGTGGGAAATGAGCAGTTCTTC. Protein: CASSYLGLRVGNEQFF.

Ten or more counts support this clonotype. V and J are TRBV7-8 and TRBJ2-2, with D possibly being TRBD2 (5 bases). This CDR3 contains 16 residues. Germline V lookup: CDR1 SGHVS, CDR2 FQNEAQ. V was cut by 0 bases and J by 1 base, with 9 bases left in between. The CDR3 nucleotides read TGTGCCAGCAGCTTAGCAGGGAGCGGGAACACCGGGGAGCTGTTTTTT. It translates to CASSLAGSGNTGELFF.

This clonotype appeared a few times. This chain links TRBV6-2 or TRBV6-3 with TRBJ2-3; 9 nucleotides match TRBD1. From germline, CDR1 is MNHEY and CDR2 SVGEGT. The CDR3 is 16 residues long. The V segment lost 4 bases and the J segment 1 base; nucleotides outside the gene matches: 6. The chain's CDR3 is CASSFVRDRGTDTQYF. CDR3 nucleotides: TGTGCCAGCAGTTTCGTCCGGGACAGGGGCACAGATACGCAGTATTTT.

This clonotype was counted at least ten times. The genes are TRBV7-2 and TRBJ1-1; D call uncertain. Trimming stripped 5 bases from V and 0 bases from J, with 16 bases between. In germline, CDR1 is SGHTA, CDR2 FQGNSA. This CDR3 has 16 residues. CDR3 sequence reads: CASSRMGNYLNTEAFF. Here the CDR3 DNA reads TGTGCCAGCAGCCGTATGGGGAACTATTTGAACACTGAAGCTTTCTTT.

This clonotype was counted many times. This chain joins TRBV7-2 and TRBJ1-1; D gene ambiguous. Per the germline V gene, CDR1 is SGHTA and CDR2 is FQGNSA. The V and J ends lost 5 bases and 1 base respectively, with 14 bases between them. The CDR3 totals 15 residues. The CDR3 loop reads CASSPSSGWNTEAFF. In nucleotides, the CDR3 is TGTGCCAGCAGCCCCTCCTCGGGCTGGAACACTGAAGCTTTCTTT.

The genes are TRBV12-5 and TRBJ2-1; 7 bases map to TRBD1. Unmatched junction bases numbered 10, after V lost 7 bases and J lost 4 bases. The CDR3 is 15 amino acids. CDR1 LGHNT and CDR2 FRNRAP come from the germline V gene. The CDR3 loop reads CASALRGTKYNEQFF. CDR3 nucleotide sequence: TGTGCTAGTGCCCTCAGGGGGACCAAGTACAATGAGCAGTTCTTC.

At least ten counts were recorded for this clonotype. This sequence joins TRBV7-8 and TRBJ2-7; no clear D. The V gene's germline CDR1 is SGHVS and CDR2 FQNEAQ. CDR3 length: 14 amino acids. Trimming took 1 base from V and 4 from J, leaving 11 bases between them. CDR3 loop: CASSLEAKGYEQYV. CDR3 sequence (DNA): TGTGCCAGCAGCTTAGAGGCCAAAGGGTACGAGCAGTACGTC.

V and J are TRBV25-1 and TRBJ2-2; TRBD1 matches at 11 bases. V lost 6 bases to trimming and J lost 4 bases; unmatched junction nucleotides: 1. Germline values: CDR1 MGHDK, CDR2 SYGVNS. The CDR3 is 14 amino acids. DNA for the CDR3: TGTGCCAGCAGGGGACAGGGGGGCACCGGGGAGCTGTTTTTT. Residues: CASRGQGGTGELFF.

This clonotype was found a few times. The gene calls are TRBV18 and TRBJ2-1; TRBD1 matches at 8 bases. Germline V gene lookup returns CDR1 KGHSH and CDR2 LQKENI. The J segment lost 7 bases and the V segment lost 2 bases, leaving 16 bases of the junction unmatched. The CDR3 extends over 18 amino acids. CDR3 loop: CASSPKWLPGQEYNEQFF. CDR3 bases: TGTGCCAGCTCACCAAAATGGCTTCCGGGACAGGAGTATAATGAGCAGTTCTTC.

The table lists this clonotype with a few counts. The chain carries TRBV6-5 and TRBJ1-6; D remains unclear. The V end lost 2 bases, the J end lost 6 bases, and 11 bases lay between the germline ends. CDR3 length equals 15 residues. Germline V gives CDR1 MNHEY, CDR2 SVGAGI. CDR3: CASSYLRAVNSPLHF. The CDR3 bases are TGTGCCAGCAGTTACCTACGCGCAGTTAATTCACCCCTCCACTTT.

The V call is TRBV19, the J call TRBJ2-5, with 8 nucleotides matching TRBD1. V lost 4 bases, J lost 3 bases, and 10 bases stayed unmatched. Germline V gene sequence: CDR1 LNHDA, CDR2 SQIVND (reference sequence). This CDR3 region has 16 residues. This CDR3 reads CASSTLYDRGEETQYF. The CDR3 DNA reads TGTGCCAGTAGTACCCTATACGACAGGGGAGAAGAGACCCAGTACTTC.

This chain connects TRBV29-1 to TRBJ1-2, with unresolved D. Germline CDR1 is SQVTM and CDR2 is ANQGSEA. Trimming stripped 0 bases from V and 0 bases from J, with 26 bases between. CDR3 length: 20 residues. CDR3 coding DNA: TGCAGCGTTGAAGATCAGTTCGCAGTGGCCATACGGGATACTAACTATGGCTACACCTTC. Amino acid sequence: CSVEDQFAVAIRDTNYGYTF.

This chain uses TRBV7-6 with TRBJ2-7; unclear D gene. Per the germline V gene, CDR1 is SGHVS and CDR2 is FNYEAQ. V gave up 0 bases and J gave up 5 bases, with 11 bases separating them. The CDR3 loop spans 14 amino acids. DNA of the CDR3: TGTGCCAGCAGCTTAGCCGGTGAAGTCCACGAGCAGTACGTC. Protein: CASSLAGEVHEQYV.

The table lists this clonotype with many counts. The chain combines TRBV7-6 with TRBJ2-7; D gene unclear. Germline V gives CDR1 SGHVS, CDR2 FNYEAQ. The CDR3 is 15 amino acids. Trimming removed 5 bases at V and 0 bases at J, with 14 bases between. The CDR3 is CASSPRIMSSYEQYF. The CDR3, as DNA: TGTGCCAGCAGCCCCCGGATCATGAGCTCCTACGAGCAGTACTTC.

This clonotype was seen only a few times. The gene calls are TRBV4-1 and TRBJ2-1; a weak D match, TRBD2 (6 bases). The germline V gene has CDR1 MGHRA and CDR2 YSYEKL. The V and J ends lost 4 bases and 8 bases respectively, with 9 bases between them. The CDR3 covers 12 residues. The CDR3, as DNA: TGCGCCAGCAGCCCCTGGGGGGATGAGCAGTTCTTC. Encoded protein: CASSPWGDEQFF.

This clonotype was seen only a few times. The rearrangement joins TRBV6-2 or TRBV6-3 to TRBJ2-7, with TRBD1 identical over 7 bases. V was pared by 5 bases and J by 0 bases, with 1 base of the junction left unmatched. Germline CDR1 MNHEY, CDR2 SVGEGT. The CDR3 spans 13 residues. The CDR3 reads CASSHRGSYEQYV. CDR3 coding DNA: TGTGCCAGCAGTCACAGGGGCTCCTACGAGCAGTACGTC.

The sample holds one count of this clonotype. The rearrangement links TRBV12-3 or TRBV12-4 to TRBJ2-7; perhaps TRBD1 as D (5 bases). V dropped 5 bases and J dropped 2 bases, with 19 bases sitting between them. The CDR3 has 16 amino acids. In nucleotides, the CDR3 is TGTGCCAGCAGTGGGCAGGGTGTCCAAGGCCCCTACGAGCAGTACTTC. Residues: CASSGQGVQGPYEQYF.

The chain links TRBV7-9 to TRBJ1-1; 7 positions match TRBD1. The V gene's germline CDR1 is SEHNR and CDR2 FQNEAQ (reference sequence). This CDR3 contains 12 residues. After removal of 3 bases from V and 9 bases from J, the junction contained 4 bases not matched to a gene. The CDR3 region is CASSLGDSQAFF. CDR3 DNA: TGTGCCAGCAGCTTGGGGGACAGTCAAGCTTTCTTT.